Below are 20 T cell receptor beta chains sequenced from a single sample in a study of response to subunit inactivated influenza vaccine. TCRdb re-called the RT-PCR reads through MiXCR, storing one row per CDR3 protein. The sample records 600,000 to 850,000 distinct CDR3 sequences, 14% being singletons. The sequences come from PBMCs from blood, collected 14 to 15 days before vaccination. The receptors here all came from a man aged 50 to 60 who received an inactivated influenza vaccine.

This chain connects TRBV7-2 to TRBJ2-7, with no clear D. The length of the CDR3 is 13 residues. Trimming took 0 bases from V and 5 from J, leaving 8 bases between them. Germline V gene data show CDR1 as SGHTA and CDR2 as FQGNSA. The CDR3 is CASSLAILDEQYF. In nucleotides, the CDR3 is TGTGCCAGCAGCTTAGCAATATTGGACGAGCAGTACTTC.

There are a few counts of this clonotype. J is TRBJ2-7 and V is TRBV25-1; 7 bases match TRBD2. The germline gives CDR1 MGHDK, CDR2 SYGVNS. V lost 4 bases to trimming and J lost 3 bases; unmatched junction nucleotides: 9. The CDR3 length is 15 residues. This CDR3 is CASSAPGLEFYEQYF. The CDR3 bases are TGTGCCAGCAGTGCACCCGGACTAGAGTTCTACGAGCAGTACTTC.

For this clonotype: One base away lies a much larger clone, so this may be a sequencing read error. CDR3 loop: CASSSSPYEQDF. The CDR3 DNA sequence: TGTGCCAGCAGCTCCTCCCCCTACGAGCAGGACTTC. The chain carries TRBV7-9 and TRBJ2-7, with D hard to call. Germline assignment: CDR1 SEHNR and CDR2 FQNEAQ (reference sequence). CDR3 length: 12 amino acids.

There are many counts of this clonotype. The genes are TRBV10-3 and TRBJ2-1; TRBD2 matches at 9 bases. Germline V gene sequence: CDR1 ENHRY, CDR2 SYGVKD. Unmatched junction bases numbered 6, after V lost 11 bases and J lost 7 bases. CDR3 length equals 12 residues. The CDR3 nucleotides are TGTGCCGTCGGACTAGCGCTTAATGAGCAGTTCTTC. Residues: CAVGLALNEQFF.

This clonotype was seen a handful of times. CDR3 coding DNA: TGTGCCAGCAGCTTCTGGACAGGGGGGGGCTTTAATGAAAAACTGTTTTTT. Translating gives CASSFWTGGGFNEKLFF. This sequence joins TRBV7-9 and TRBJ1-4; TRBD1 aligns across 10 bases. The CDR3 has 17 amino acids. Per the germline V gene, CDR1 is SEHNR and CDR2 is FQNEAQ (reference sequence). With 3 bases clipped from V and 4 bases from J, the junction kept 8 bases outside the gene matches.

The chain has TRBV6-2 or TRBV6-3 and TRBJ2-2, with D perhaps being TRBD1 or TRBD2 (5 bases each). V lost 3 bases and J lost 3, with 11 bases in between. Germline assignment: CDR1 MNHEY and CDR2 SVGEGT. This CDR3 is built from 15 residues. The CDR3 sequence: CASSYPGTDTGELFF. The CDR3 bases are TGTGCCAGCAGTTATCCCGGGACGGACACCGGGGAGCTGTTTTTT.

The chain uses TRBV5-6 and TRBJ2-7; TRBD1 is a possible D gene (6 bases). The V end lost 2 bases, the J end lost 6 bases, and 9 bases lay between the germline ends. Per germline, CDR1 SGHDT and CDR2 YYEEEE. The CDR3 spans 12 residues. The CDR3 protein is CASSFTGTEQYF. The DNA of the CDR3 is TGTGCCAGCAGCTTTACAGGGACCGAGCAGTACTTC.

A word on this clonotype: Mismatch with germline at one junction end may stem from a read error. This chain joins TRBV4-3 and TRBJ2-7, with 7 bases that match TRBD1. Germline V CDR1 and CDR2: LGHNA, YSLEER. The CDR3 runs 17 residues. In DNA form, the CDR3 reads TGCGCCAGCAGCCGCCTCAGGGGTGGGGACAGAGTCTACGAGCATTACTTC. This sequence encodes CASSRLRGGDRVYEHYF.

This clonotype was found a few times. The chain employs TRBV6-5 and TRBJ2-1; the D gene could be TRBD1 or TRBD2 (5 bases each). The CDR3 sequence is 16 residues long. The germline V gene has CDR1 MNHEY and CDR2 SVGAGI. The V and J ends lost 2 bases and 2 bases respectively, with 13 bases between them. The CDR3 DNA is TGTGCCAGCAGTTACCTTGGATCGGGGCCCTACAATGAGCAGTTCTTC. Translation: CASSYLGSGPYNEQFF.

The table lists this clonotype with a few counts. This chain connects TRBV12-3 or TRBV12-4 to TRBJ2-5; possibly TRBD1 for D (6 bases). The CDR3 contains 16 residues. V lost 4 bases to trimming and J lost 3 bases, with 18 bases between them. The CDR3 here is CASSSPTGVFEETQYF. The CDR3 DNA reads TGTGCCAGCAGTTCCCCGACAGGCGTCTTCGAAGAGACCCAGTACTTC.

The CDR3 coding sequence is TGTGCCAGCAGCCGAAGATCGGGGGACACAGATACGCAGTATTTT. Amino acids: CASSRRSGDTDTQYF. The chain has TRBV14 and TRBJ2-3; possibly TRBD2 for D (6 bases). The CDR3 extends over 15 amino acids. Germline values: CDR1 SGHDN, CDR2 FVKESK. V lost 4 bases to trimming and J lost 2 bases, with 13 bases between them.

This clonotype was picked up many times. V gene TRBV5-1 combines with J gene TRBJ2-5; the match to TRBD2 covers 12 bases. Germline values: CDR1 SGHRS, CDR2 YFSETQ. Trimming at V came to 6 bases and at J to 3 bases, leaving 6 bases not matched to a gene. This CDR3 has 15 amino acids. CDR3 residues: CASTPTSGSKETQYF. Here the CDR3 DNA reads TGCGCCAGCACCCCGACTAGCGGGAGTAAAGAGACCCAGTACTTC.

This clonotype was recorded a few times. The gene calls are TRBV12-3 or TRBV12-4 and TRBJ1-5; TRBD1 is a possible D gene (6 bases). V was clipped by 5 bases and J by 0 bases, with 17 bases between them. The CDR3 covers 17 residues. This CDR3 reads CASSHDRNWGSNQPQHF. CDR3 nucleotides: TGTGCCAGCAGTCATGACAGGAACTGGGGTAGCAATCAGCCCCAGCATTTT.

V is TRBV4-3 and J is TRBJ1-2; 8 bases line up with TRBD1. The CDR3 runs to 15 residues. Germline-derived CDR1 and CDR2 are LGHNA and YSLEER. With V trimmed by 4 bases and J by 4 bases, 8 bases remained unmatched. CDR3 in DNA: TGCGCCAGCAGCCGCACACAGGGGGTTTCCTATGGCTACACCTTC. The encoded protein is CASSRTQGVSYGYTF.

This clonotype was recorded at least ten times. The CDR3 is CSVDESGVAGEQFF. DNA of the CDR3: TGCAGCGTTGACGAGTCGGGAGTAGCGGGTGAGCAGTTCTTC. V usage is TRBV29-1 and J usage is TRBJ2-1, with TRBD2 matching 7 bases. V lost 3 bases, J lost 9 bases, and 11 bases stayed unmatched. This CDR3 region has 14 residues. From germline, CDR1 is SQVTM and CDR2 ANQGSEA.

The V gene is TRBV14, the J gene TRBJ2-6; D is possibly TRBD1 (5 bases). The germline V and J ends were trimmed by 3 bases and 0 bases, with 12 bases remaining between them. The CDR3 extends over 17 amino acids. Germline-derived CDR1 and CDR2 are SGHDN and FVKESK. DNA of the CDR3: TGTGCCAGCAGCCAGCACCAGGGATACTCTGGGGCCAACGTCCTGACTTTC. Protein: CASSQHQGYSGANVLTF.

CDR3 sequence (DNA): TGTGCCAGCAGGCTGGGAGCGGGGGGTACCCAAGAGACCCAGTACTTC. Protein sequence: CASRLGAGGTQETQYF. The chain has TRBV2 and TRBJ2-5; TRBD2 matches at 9 bases. V gave up 6 bases and J gave up 1 base; unmatched junction bases: 9. This CDR3 has 16 amino acids. The germline gives CDR1 SNHLY, CDR2 FYNNEI.

The chain recombines TRBV10-3 with TRBJ2-1; 8 positions agree with TRBD1. This CDR3 spans 16 amino acids. V gave up 0 bases and J gave up 10 bases; unmatched junction bases: 11. Looked up from germline, CDR1 is ENHRY and CDR2 is SYGVKD. CDR3 sequence (DNA): TGTGCCATCAGTGAGTCGGTGACAGGGGCCCGTGGGGAGCAGTTCTTC. Translating gives CAISESVTGARGEQFF.

This clonotype was observed a few times. The chain joins TRBV9 to TRBJ2-1, with 8 nucleotides matching TRBD2. CDR1 SGDLS and CDR2 YYNGEE come from the germline V gene. With V trimmed by 0 bases and J by 9 bases, 2 bases remained unmatched. The CDR3 runs to 13 residues. CDR3 region: CASSVASGGEQFF. The CDR3 DNA sequence: TGTGCCAGCAGCGTAGCCAGCGGGGGTGAGCAGTTCTTC.

This clonotype was picked up a small number of times. The chain carries TRBV28 and TRBJ1-1; unclear D gene. Deletions cut 6 bases from V and 7 bases from J, with 12 bases between. Per the germline V gene, CDR1 is MDHEN and CDR2 is SYDVKM. This CDR3 comprises 12 residues. As DNA, the CDR3 is TGTGCCAGCAGACAAGGACGGAGTGAAGCTTTCTTT. Translated: CASRQGRSEAFF.